This TCR beta chain was profiled in a study of blood T cell repertoires in COVID-19. CDR3 length equals 15 residues. Trimming cost V 0 bases and J 4 bases; bases outside gene matches: 6. Germline lookup yields CDR1 SGHRS and CDR2 YFSETQ. Profiled with immunoSEQ multiplex PCR; TCRdb holds only in-frame clones, not every one. The sample lists under 100,000 clones, around 85% seen once, with around a quarter in the top ten. The V call is TRBV5-1, the J call TRBJ1-2; 7 positions agree with TRBD1. The sequencing sample was made of peripheral blood. The TCR originated in an elderly man with active or convalescent COVID-19. The CDR3, as DNA: TGCGCCAGCAGCTTGGATGGCAGGGGGGTCTATGGCTACACCTTC. Translation: CASSLDGRGVYGYTF.